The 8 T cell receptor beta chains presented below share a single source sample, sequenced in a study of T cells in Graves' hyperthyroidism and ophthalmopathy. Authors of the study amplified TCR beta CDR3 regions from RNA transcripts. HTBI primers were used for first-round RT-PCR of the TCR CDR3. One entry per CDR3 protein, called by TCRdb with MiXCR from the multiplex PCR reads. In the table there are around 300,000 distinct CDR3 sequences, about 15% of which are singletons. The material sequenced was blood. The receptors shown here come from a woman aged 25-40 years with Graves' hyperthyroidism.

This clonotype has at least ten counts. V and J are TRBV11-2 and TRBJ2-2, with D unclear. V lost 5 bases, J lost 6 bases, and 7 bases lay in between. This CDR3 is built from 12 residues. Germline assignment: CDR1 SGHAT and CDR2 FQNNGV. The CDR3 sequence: CASSPQPGELFF. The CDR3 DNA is TGTGCCAGCAGCCCCCAACCCGGGGAGCTGTTTTTT.

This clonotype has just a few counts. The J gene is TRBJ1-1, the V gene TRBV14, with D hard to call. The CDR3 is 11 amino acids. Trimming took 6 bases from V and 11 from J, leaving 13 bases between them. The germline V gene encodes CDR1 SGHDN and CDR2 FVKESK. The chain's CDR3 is CASRPFVRAFF. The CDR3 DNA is TGTGCCAGCAGACCGTTCGTGAGGGCTTTCTTT.

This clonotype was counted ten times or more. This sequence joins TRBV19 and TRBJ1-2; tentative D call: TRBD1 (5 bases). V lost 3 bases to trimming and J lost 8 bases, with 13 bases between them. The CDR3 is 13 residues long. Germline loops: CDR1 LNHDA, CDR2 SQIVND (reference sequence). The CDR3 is CASSIGAHEGYTF. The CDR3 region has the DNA TGTGCCAGTAGTATCGGGGCTCACGAGGGCTACACCTTC.

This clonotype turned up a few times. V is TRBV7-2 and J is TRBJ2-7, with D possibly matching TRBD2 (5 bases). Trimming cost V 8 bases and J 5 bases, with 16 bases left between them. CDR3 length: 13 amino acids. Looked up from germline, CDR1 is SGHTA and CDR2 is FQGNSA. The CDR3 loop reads CASLARGVDEQYF. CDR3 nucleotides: TGTGCCAGCCTAGCCCGTGGGGTCGACGAGCAGTACTTC.

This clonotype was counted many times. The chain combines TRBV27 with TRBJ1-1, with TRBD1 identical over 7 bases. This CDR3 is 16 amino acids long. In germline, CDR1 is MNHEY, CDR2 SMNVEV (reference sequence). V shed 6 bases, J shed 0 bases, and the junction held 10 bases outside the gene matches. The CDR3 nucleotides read TGTGCCAGCAGCTCTTCCGGGACAGACATGAACACTGAAGCTTTCTTT. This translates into CASSSSGTDMNTEAFF.

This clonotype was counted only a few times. The CDR3, as DNA: TGTGCCTGGAGCCCCCGCAACTATGGCTACACCTTC. It yields the protein CAWSPRNYGYTF. This rearrangement joins TRBV30 to TRBJ1-2, with no clear D. Germline V CDR1 and CDR2: GTSNPN, SVGIG (reference sequence). The V end was cut by 3 bases, the J end by 2 bases, with 7 bases between. The CDR3 is 12 residues long.

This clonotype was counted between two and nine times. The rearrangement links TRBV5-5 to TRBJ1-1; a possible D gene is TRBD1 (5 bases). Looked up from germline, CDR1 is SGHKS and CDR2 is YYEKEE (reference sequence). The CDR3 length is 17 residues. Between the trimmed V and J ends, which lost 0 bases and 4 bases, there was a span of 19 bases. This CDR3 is CASSLEGAGSGSTEAFF. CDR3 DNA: TGTGCCAGCAGCTTGGAAGGCGCAGGGTCAGGGAGCACTGAAGCTTTCTTT.

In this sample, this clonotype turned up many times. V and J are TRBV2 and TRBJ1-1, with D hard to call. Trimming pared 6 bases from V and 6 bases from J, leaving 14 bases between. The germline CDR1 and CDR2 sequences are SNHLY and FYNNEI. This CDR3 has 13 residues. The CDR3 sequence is CASRPTWGSEAFF. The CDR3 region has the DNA TGTGCCAGCAGACCTACCTGGGGATCTGAAGCTTTCTTT.